This record covers a single T cell receptor (beta chain). Its specificity is not known. These data originate in a study of graft-versus-host responses after intestinal transplantation. Study-wide context: Each of the recipients got a multivisceral, liver-intestinal, or isolated intestinal transplant.

TCRdb's table, derived via immunoSEQ multiplex PCR, lists solely in-frame clones and lacks some. The repertoire includes about 64,000 clones, over 90% of them detected once, and 1.7% sits in the top ten. Germline trimming cut 10 bases from V and 7 bases from J; bases unmatched to any gene: 15. The CDR3 is 14 amino acids. Looked up from germline, CDR1 is SGDLS and CDR2 is YYNGEE. General study results and limits: The authors found GvH clones in recipient marrow, some appearing first in ileum or blood. Early HvG declines after transplant were associated with peak circulating GvH clone levels. Individuals who had graft-donor T cell macrochimerism had allografts that showed high graft-versus-host to host-versus-graft clonal ratios.

The chain recombines TRBV9 with TRBJ2-7; TRBD1 matches 9 bases. The TCR comes from a human donor who was the organ donor for an intestinal transplant. The sequencing used unstimulated CD8+ T cells sorted from spleen or lymph node cells, collected before transplant. CDR3 amino acids: CASARTGDLREQYF. The CDR3 nucleotides are TGTGCCTCGGCACGGACAGGGGACCTACGGGAGCAGTACTTC.